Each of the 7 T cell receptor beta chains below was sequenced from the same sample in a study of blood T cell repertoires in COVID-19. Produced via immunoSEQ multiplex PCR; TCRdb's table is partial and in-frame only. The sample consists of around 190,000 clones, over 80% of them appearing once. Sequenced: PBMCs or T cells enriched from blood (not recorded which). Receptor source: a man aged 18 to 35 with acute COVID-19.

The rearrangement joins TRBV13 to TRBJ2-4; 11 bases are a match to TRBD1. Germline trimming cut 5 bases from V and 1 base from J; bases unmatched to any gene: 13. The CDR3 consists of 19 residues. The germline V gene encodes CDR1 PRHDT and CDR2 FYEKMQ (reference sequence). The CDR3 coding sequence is TGTGCCAGCAGCCCAAGGACAGGGGGCGAATCCGTCGCCAAAAACATTCAGTACTTC. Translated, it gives CASSPRTGGESVAKNIQYF. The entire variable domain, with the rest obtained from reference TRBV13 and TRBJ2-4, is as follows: AAGVIQSPRHLIKEKRETATLKCYPIPRHDTVYWYQQGPGQDPQFLISFYEKMQSDKGSIPDRFSAQQFSDYHSELNMSSLELGDSALYFCASSPRTGGESVAKNIQYFGAGTRLSVL.

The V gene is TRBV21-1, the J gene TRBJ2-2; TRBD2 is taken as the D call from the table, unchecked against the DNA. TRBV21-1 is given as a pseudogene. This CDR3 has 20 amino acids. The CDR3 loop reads CASSSGTSGSIGPHTGELFF. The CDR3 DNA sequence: TGTGCCAGCAGCAGCGGGACTAGCGGGAGTATCGGTCCACACACCGGGGAGCTGTTTTTT.

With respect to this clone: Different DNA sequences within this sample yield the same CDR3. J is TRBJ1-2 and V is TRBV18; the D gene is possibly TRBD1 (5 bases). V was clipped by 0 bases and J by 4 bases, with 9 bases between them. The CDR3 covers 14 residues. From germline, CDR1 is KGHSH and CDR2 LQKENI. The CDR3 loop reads CASSPPQGSYGYTF. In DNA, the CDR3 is TGTGCCAGCTCACCACCTCAGGGTAGCTATGGCTACACCTTC. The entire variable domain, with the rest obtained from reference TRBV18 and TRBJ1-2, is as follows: NAGVMQNPRHLVRRRGQEARLRCSPMKGHSHVYWYRQLPEEGLKFMVYLQKENIIDESGMPKERFSAEFPKEGPSILRIQQVVRGDSAAYFCASSPPQGSYGYTFGSGTRLTVV.

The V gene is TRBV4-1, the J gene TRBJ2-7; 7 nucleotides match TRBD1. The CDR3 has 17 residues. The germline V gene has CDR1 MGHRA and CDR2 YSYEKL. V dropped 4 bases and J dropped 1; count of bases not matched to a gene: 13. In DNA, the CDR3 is TGCGCCAGCAGCCCTCGTTCGGGACAGCTCCAATCCTACGAGCAGTACTTC. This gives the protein CASSPRSGQLQSYEQYF.

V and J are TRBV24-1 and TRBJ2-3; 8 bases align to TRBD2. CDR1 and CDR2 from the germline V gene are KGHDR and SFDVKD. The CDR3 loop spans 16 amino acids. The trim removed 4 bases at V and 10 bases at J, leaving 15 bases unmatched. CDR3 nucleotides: TGTGCCACCAGTGAGCGCCCTTATAGCGGGGACGTCGCGCAGTATTTT. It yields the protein CATSERPYSGDVAQYF.

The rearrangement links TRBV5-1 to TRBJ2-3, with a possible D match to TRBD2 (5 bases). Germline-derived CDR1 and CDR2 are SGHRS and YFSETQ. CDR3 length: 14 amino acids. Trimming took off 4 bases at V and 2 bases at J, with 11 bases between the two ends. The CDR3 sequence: CASSQSGTTDTQYF. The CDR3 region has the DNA TGCGCCAGCAGCCAGAGCGGAACCACAGATACGCAGTATTTT.

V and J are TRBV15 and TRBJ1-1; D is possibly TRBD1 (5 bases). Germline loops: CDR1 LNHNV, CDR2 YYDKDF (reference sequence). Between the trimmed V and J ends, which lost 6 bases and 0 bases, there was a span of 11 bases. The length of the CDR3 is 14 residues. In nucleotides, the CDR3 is TGTGCCACCAGTAAGACAGAAATGAACACTGAAGCTTTCTTT. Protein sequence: CATSKTEMNTEAFF.